Reported below is one T cell receptor beta chain. Its antigen remains unknown. The record originates from a study of T cells after yellow fever vaccination. For the study at large: Preparation of the low-cell-number fractions used SMART-Seq v4 Ultra Low Input. Whole-study findings and limits: Most primary-vaccination clones reappeared after the booster (around 95% CD4, 88% CD8).

TCRdb recomputed calls from the 5' RACE reads with MiXCR, one row per CDR3 protein. In the table there are 300,000 to 400,000 distinct CDR3 sequences, under 7.5% of which are singletons. This CDR3 spans 13 amino acids. Germline V gene sequence: CDR1 SGHRS, CDR2 YFSETQ. Germline trimming cut 5 bases from V and 9 bases from J; bases unmatched to any gene: 6. The sequenced sample was PBMCs, obtained 5 days after the yellow fever booster vaccination. The chain is built from TRBV5-1 and TRBJ2-1; 9 positions agree with TRBD2. The sequence came from a young man who received the YFV17D yellow fever vaccine. DNA of the CDR3: TGCGCCAGCAGGGGGACTAGCTTTAGTGAGCAGTTCTTC. This encodes CASRGTSFSEQFF.